The following is a TCR beta chain sequence with its context. This clonotype appeared many times. Its antigen is still unknown. Qualities for individual bases were not recorded, and no much larger clone is one base off. The time point label for this specimen denotes: persistent/refractory GD, antithyroid drugs over 5 years with positive TRAb. RNA was extracted from PBMCs in TRIzol for both TCR sequencing and RNA sequencing. Graves' disease was diagnosed according to American Thyroid Association guidelines. Patients were recruited from an endocrinology department in Xi'an, China. Each patient gave roughly 10 milliliters of peripheral blood, collected in an EDTA anticoagulant tube. PBMCs were isolated by Ficoll Paque Plus density gradient separation without further T cell sorting. An Agilent 2100 Bioanalyzer and agarose gel were used to check RNA quality, and a NanoDrop 2000 was used to measure RNA concentration.

This entry belongs to a study of regulatory T cells in long-lasting Graves disease (dated by TCRdb to about 2021). Broadly, across the study: Persistent Graves' disease meant more than 5 years of antithyroid drug treatment with TSH receptor autoantibodies that stayed positive. Patients with persistent Graves' disease were compared with patients with newly diagnosed Graves' disease using TCR sequencing and RNA sequencing of peripheral blood. A total of about 33 samples underwent TCR sequencing, from 13 patients with persistent Graves' disease and 20 patients with newly diagnosed Graves' disease. The study was conducted in China and was registered as a clinical trial. Persistent Graves' disease patients in the clinical cohort had taken antithyroid drugs for about 10.3 years on average.

The CDR3 measures 12 amino acids from cysteine to phenylalanine. CDR3 DNA is the only sequence kept; it has 36 bases, read in frame from the first base. From the germline V gene, CDR1 is SGHRS and CDR2 is YFSETQ. Here V drops 5 bases and J drops 6 bases, and the junction holds 2 bases not matched to any gene. What the research found in general, with its limitations: Compared with newly diagnosed patients, patients with persistent Graves' disease had lower TCR Shannon entropy and fewer highly expanded clones, which suggests clonal expansion. Sequencing and analysis were limited to the TCR beta chain. TRBV28, TRBJ1-2 and TRBJ2-5 were preferentially used in persistent disease, while TRBV20-1 and TRBJ2-1 were favored in newly diagnosed disease. The small sample size was acknowledged by the authors as a limitation that may reduce accuracy. Persistent patients shared more public clonotypes among themselves (under 3,000) than newly diagnosed patients did (nearly 1,000). The study examined only peripheral blood because the primary lesion, thyroid tissue, could not be accessed.

Receptor amplification or capture employed multiplex PCR. Sequencing used an Illumina HiSeq 4000. iRepertoire HTBI primers and Arm-PCR amplification of CDR3 regions were used to construct TCR beta libraries. Before sequencing, the PCR products went through gel purification. For the original study's pipeline: Gene usage analysis of CDR3 amino acid clonotypes relied on the 62 TRBV and more than twelve TRBJ segments identified across samples. COPE and FqMerger were used to merge filtered high-quality paired reads into contigs. Contigs were aligned with BLAST to IMGT TRBV, TRBD and TRBJ reference genes, and CDR3 was defined per IMGT. Clonotypes above 0.1% frequency were classified as highly expanded clones. Repertoire diversity was measured by Shannon entropy, and V-J evenness by the Gini coefficient. Public clonotypes were defined as clonotypes shared by more than one individual. TCRdb trimmed public reads at Q25 via fastp, called clones via MiXCR and kept in-frame beta chains. Identical CDR3 protein sequences are pooled into one entry, listed with their most common genes and DNA. These V and J calls originate from TCRdb's pipeline instead of the authors' own analysis. The sample includes hundreds of thousands of distinct CDR3 sequences, with 21% observed a single time. The ten largest clones add up to 14% of the sample.

The starting material was peripheral blood mononuclear cells (PBMCs), obtained when the disease was refractory, from a patient treated with antithyroid drugs. The chain is encoded by TRBV5-1 joined to TRBJ2-1, with 7 bases in between that match TRBD1. The sequence derives from a female donor with Graves disease. The nucleotide sequence is TGCGCCAGCAGGGACAGGTCCAATGAGCAGTTCTTC. It is translated as CASRDRSNEQFF. The entire variable domain, with the stretches around the CDR3 drawn from the reference TRBV5-1 and TRBJ2-1 proteins, is KAGVTQTPRYLIKTRGQQVTLSCSPISGHRSVSWYQQTPGQGLQFLFEYFSETQRNKGNFPGRFSGRQFSNSRSEMNVSTLELGDSALYLCASRDRSNEQFFGPGTRLTVL.